This T cell receptor (beta chain) was recovered during a study of blood T cell repertoires in COVID-19. Study-wide background: There were acute and convalescent COVID-19 samples, and they came from the United States, Italy and Spain.

Method: immunoSEQ multiplex PCR; TCRdb's copy keeps in-frame clones and lacks some. The sample has about 90,000 clones, approximately 90% seen once. This CDR3 contains 14 residues. The V end lost 3 bases, the J end lost 3 bases, and 12 bases lay between the germline ends. CDR1 and CDR2 from the germline V gene are MNHEY and SMNVEV (reference sequence). V usage is TRBV27 and J usage is TRBJ2-7, with a weak D call TRBD1 (5 bases). The TCR sequence derives from a human donor with active COVID-19. The donor label of this sample is uncertain. Sequences were obtained from peripheral blood. CDR3 region: CASSLNRLHYEQYF. CDR3 bases: TGTGCCAGCAGTTTGAACAGGTTACACTACGAGCAGTACTTC.